Listed here is a single TCR beta chain. Its matching antigen is unknown. The sample belongs to a study of cytomegalovirus exposure and HLA in healthy donors. The CDR3 length is 14 residues. The ends lost 2 bases at V and 4 bases at J; junction bases unmatched: 4. The germline V gene has CDR1 SGDLS and CDR2 YYNGEE. Healthy bone marrow donors formed the donor group. Study-wide results and limits: About 87% or about 30% of the time was how often most TCR beta V segments were productive, according to an earlier analysis. As confirmed in vitro, a few CMV-associated chains were specific for CMV antigens.

Primers for the PCR totalled 60 Vbeta and 13 Jbeta. Profiling relied on immunoSEQ multiplex PCR, and the TCRdb table lists in-frame clones only, not all of them. The top ten clones hold about 0.36% of a sample with nearly 200,000 clones, roughly 83% of them seen once. This sequence joins TRBV9 and TRBJ1-1, with TRBD1 matching 8 bases. This receptor was obtained from a male donor in good health and CMV-seropositive. The sequenced material came from PBMCs. The CDR3 loop reads CASSVTGGPTEAFF. As DNA, the CDR3 is TGTGCCAGCAGCGTCACAGGGGGTCCCACTGAAGCTTTCTTT.